These 28 T cell receptor beta chains share one sample of origin, sequenced in a study of CD8+CD57+ T cells in acquired aplastic anemia. Genomic DNA, serving as template, underwent TCR beta VDJ and CDR3 profiling. TCRdb called the reads again in MiXCR, with one record for every CDR3 protein. The table has around 430,000 distinct CDR3 sequences, around 33% seen once. Whoever was chosen for sequencing had shown CD8+CD57+ cell expansion by flow cytometry. Specimen: sorted CD4+, CD8+, or CD8+CD57+ T cells (not recorded which) from PBMCs. These receptors originate from a human donor with aplastic anemia.

Ten or more counts support this clonotype. CDR3 sequence reads: CASSLAPGQGGYTF. In nucleotides, the CDR3 is TGCGCCAGCAGCTTGGCCCCGGGACAGGGTGGCTACACCTTC. V and J are TRBV5-1 and TRBJ1-2; 9 bases map to TRBD1. CDR3 size: 14 residues. Germline CDR1 reads SGHRS; CDR2 reads YFSETQ. Losses at the gene ends were 0 bases for V and 7 bases for J; bases not matched to a gene: 4. Full variable domain (remainder filled in from reference TRBV5-1 and TRBJ1-2): KAGVTQTPRYLIKTRGQQVTLSCSPISGHRSVSWYQQTPGQGLQFLFEYFSETQRNKGNFPGRFSGRQFSNSRSEMNVSTLELGDSALYLCASSLAPGQGGYTFGSGTRLTVV.

Turning to this clonotype: Lacking the conserved final phenylalanine or tryptophan, this CDR3 likely reflects a read error. V gene TRBV5-6 combines with J gene TRBJ2-2; 8 nucleotides match TRBD1. The CDR3 length is 15 residues. Germline loops: CDR1 SGHDT, CDR2 YYEEEE. The J segment lost 5 bases and the V segment lost 4 bases, leaving 7 bases of the junction unmatched. CDR3 protein: CASSGGDRSTGELFL. The CDR3 DNA reads TGTGCCAGCAGCGGAGGGGACAGGAGTACCGGGGAGCTGTTTCTT.

The chain is built from TRBV30 and TRBJ1-3, with D unclear. The V end was cut by 0 bases, the J end by 0 bases, with 9 bases between. CDR1 GTSNPN and CDR2 SVGIG come from the germline V gene (reference sequence). There are 15 residues in the CDR3. The CDR3 DNA sequence: TGTGCCTGGAGTGTAGGGTGGCCCTCTGGAAACACCATATATTTT. Protein product: CAWSVGWPSGNTIYF.

This clonotype came up many times. The chain has TRBV5-1 and TRBJ2-7; D could derive from TRBD1 or TRBD2 (5 bases each). The V and J ends lost 4 bases and 1 base respectively, with 18 bases between them. Germline V CDR1 and CDR2: SGHRS, YFSETQ. CDR3 length equals 16 residues. The CDR3 coding sequence is TGCGCCAGCAGCCCCGGATCGGGGACCTCGTCCTACGAGCAGTACTTC. Its translation is CASSPGSGTSSYEQYF.

As regards this clonotype: A much larger clonotype is one base distant, so this may be a read error. The gene calls are TRBV10-2 and TRBJ2-1, with D perhaps given as TRBD1 or TRBD2 (5 bases each). Germline CDR1 is WSHSY and CDR2 is SAAADI. The CDR3 consists of 15 residues. The V and J ends lost 4 bases and 8 bases respectively, with 18 bases between them. The CDR3 region has the DNA TGCGCCAGCAGTGGGGGCATACGGGGCGAGGATGAGCAGTTCTTC. Protein: CASSGGIRGEDEQFF.

This clonotype appeared many times. This chain uses TRBV20-1 with TRBJ1-6; D might be TRBD1 (5 bases). Trimming took 2 bases from V and 6 from J, leaving 14 bases between them. The CDR3 loop spans 15 amino acids. In germline, CDR1 is DFQATT, CDR2 SNEGSKA (reference sequence). The chain's CDR3 is CSARRLRGGNSPLHF. CDR3 coding DNA: TGCAGTGCTAGAAGGCTGAGGGGAGGTAATTCACCCCTCCACTTT.

A few counts support this clonotype. The chain combines TRBV20-1 with TRBJ2-3; perhaps TRBD2 as D (5 bases). This CDR3 comprises 13 residues. Looked up from germline, CDR1 is DFQATT and CDR2 is SNEGSKA (reference sequence). V dropped 5 bases and J dropped 5 bases, with 14 bases sitting between them. The CDR3 is CSALPTGRDTQYF. CDR3 DNA: TGCAGTGCTCTTCCCACGGGGAGAGATACGCAGTATTTT.

This clonotype was seen more than once but under ten times. The V gene is TRBV5-5, the J gene TRBJ1-2; 7 bases are shared with TRBD1. The V gene end was trimmed by 0 bases and the J gene end by 4 bases; junction bases not matched to a gene: 9. CDR1 SGHKS and CDR2 YYEKEE come from the germline V gene (reference sequence). The CDR3 runs 16 residues. The CDR3 DNA sequence: TGTGCCAGCAGCTTGGGGCACAGGGGCGGCAGCTATGGCTACACCTTC. Its translation: CASSLGHRGGSYGYTF.

This clonotype has ten or more counts. This sequence joins TRBV7-2 and TRBJ1-2; the D is unclear. The ends were cut back, 2 bases at V and 1 base at J, with 8 bases in the middle. The germline V gene encodes CDR1 SGHTA and CDR2 FQGNSA. The length of the CDR3 is 14 residues. The chain's CDR3 is CASSLRPDNYGYTF. The CDR3, as DNA: TGTGCCAGCAGCTTACGCCCAGATAACTATGGCTACACCTTC.

The V and J genes are TRBV5-6 and TRBJ2-7; 8 bases match TRBD1. Germline V lookup: CDR1 SGHDT, CDR2 YYEEEE. This CDR3 contains 15 residues. V lost 4 bases to trimming and J lost 10 bases; unmatched junction nucleotides: 16. The CDR3 is CASSPRQGPTVAQYF. The CDR3 DNA reads as TGTGCCAGCAGCCCCAGACAGGGGCCGACCGTTGCCCAGTACTTC.

This sequence joins TRBV4-2 and TRBJ2-7; either TRBD1 or TRBD2 may supply D (5 bases each). Germline lookup yields CDR1 LGHNA and CDR2 YNFKEQ. The CDR3 has 14 residues. Trimming left V 4 bases short and J 1 base short, with 11 bases between. The CDR3 region has the DNA TGTGCCAGCAGCCCTATGTGGGGGTCCTACGAGCAGTACTTC. Its protein is CASSPMWGSYEQYF.

This clonotype has just a few counts. A clone one base away is much larger, so this may be a read error. The missing conserved phenylalanine or tryptophan at the end of this CDR3 makes a read error likely. The chain links TRBV4-1 to TRBJ2-7; D is unclear. Trimming left V 3 bases short and J 3 bases short, with 9 bases between. The germline gives CDR1 MGHRA, CDR2 YSYEKL. The CDR3 spans 13 residues. The CDR3 loop reads CASSQLSSYEQYL. In nucleotides, the CDR3 is TGCGCCAGCAGCCAGCTAAGCAGCTACGAGCAGTACCTC.

Remarks on this clonotype: Sequence at one end of the junction differs from germline and may be a read error. This chain connects TRBV15 to TRBJ2-7; 8 bases agree with TRBD1. CDR1 is LNHNV, CDR2 YYDKDF, per germline (reference sequence). The CDR3 totals 15 residues. The CDR3 nucleotides are TGTGCCACCAGCAGCGTTGACCAGGGGGCTTACGGGCAGTACTTC. It is translated as CATSSVDQGAYGQYF.

V usage is TRBV30 and J usage is TRBJ1-5; possible D gene TRBD1, 6 bases. The CDR3 totals 16 residues. The V gene's germline CDR1 is GTSNPN and CDR2 SVGIG (reference sequence). V was shortened by 0 bases and J by 2 bases, with 14 bases between the two germline ends. The CDR3 DNA reads TGTGCCTGGAGTGTCTCAGGCAGGGGAGGCAATCAGCCCCAGCATTTT. Its protein is CAWSVSGRGGNQPQHF. The whole variable domain, remainder taken from reference TRBV30 and TRBJ1-5, is SQTIHQWPATLVQPVGSPLSLECTVEGTSNPNLYWYRQAAGRGLQLLFYSVGIGQISSEVPQNLSASRPQDRQFILSSKKLLLSDSGFYLCAWSVSGRGGNQPQHFGDGTRLSIL.

On this clonotype itself: This may arise from a read error, as a much more abundant clone is one base away. J is TRBJ1-2 and V is TRBV5-1; possibly TRBD1 for D (5 bases). Trimming cost V 1 base and J 11 bases, with 15 bases left between them. The germline gives CDR1 SGHRS, CDR2 YFSETQ. The CDR3 length is 13 residues. The CDR3 sequence is CASSLTRGRAYTF. DNA for the CDR3: TGCGCCAGCAGCTTGACGCGGGGCAGGGCTTACACCTTC.

The gene calls are TRBV4-3 and TRBJ2-1, with TRBD2 matching over 9 bases. Germline CDR1 and CDR2: LGHNA and YSLEER. J was trimmed by 10 bases and V by 0 bases; bases with no gene match: 10. The CDR3 runs to 16 residues. CDR3 amino acids: CASSQDFAGGRGEQFF. The CDR3 nucleotides are TGCGCCAGCAGCCAAGACTTTGCGGGGGGGAGAGGGGAGCAGTTCTTC.

This chain links TRBV19 with TRBJ1-4; D is uncertain. The CDR3 has 14 amino acids. Per germline, CDR1 LNHDA and CDR2 SQIVND (reference sequence). Trimming left V 6 bases short and J 7 bases short, with 15 bases between. CDR3 residues: CASRSAGLSEKLFF. The CDR3 nucleotides are TGTGCCAGTAGGTCAGCGGGGTTATCTGAAAAACTGTTTTTT. Based on the CDR3 plus reference TRBV19 and TRBJ1-4, the full variable domain is DGGITQSPKYLFRKEGQNVTLSCEQNLNHDAMYWYRQDPGQGLRLIYYSQIVNDFQKGDIAEGYSVSREKKESFPLTVTSAQKNPTAFYLCASRSAGLSEKLFFGSGTQLSVL.

This chain joins TRBV10-3 and TRBJ1-6, with 10 nucleotides matching TRBD1. Trimming took 6 bases from V and 7 from J; bases not matched to a gene: 9. CDR1 ENHRY and CDR2 SYGVKD come from the germline V gene. The CDR3 sequence is 16 residues long. CDR3 DNA: TGTGCCATCAGCTCAACGGGACAGGGGAGGAATTCACCCCTCCACTTT. Amino acid sequence: CAISSTGQGRNSPLHF.

This rearrangement joins TRBV2 to TRBJ1-1, with D possibly being TRBD1 (5 bases). CDR3 size: 14 residues. V was pared by 7 bases and J by 5 bases, with 17 bases between. CDR1 and CDR2 from the germline V gene are SNHLY and FYNNEI. The CDR3 sequence is CASTKVGRETEAFF. The CDR3 nucleotides read TGTGCCAGCACGAAGGTGGGGCGAGAAACTGAAGCTTTCTTT.

This clonotype was observed a handful of times. The CDR3 DNA is TGCAGTGCTACCCCGGGACAGCACCCGAATTCACCCCTCCACTTT. It translates to CSATPGQHPNSPLHF. The rearrangement links TRBV20-1 to TRBJ1-6; 7 nucleotides align to TRBD1. CDR1 and CDR2 from the germline V gene are DFQATT and SNEGSKA (reference sequence). Trimming cost V 4 bases and J 7 bases; bases outside gene matches: 10. CDR3 length: 15 amino acids.

This clonotype was seen a few times. This chain links TRBV20-1 with TRBJ2-3; 7 nucleotides agree with TRBD2. Germline assignment: CDR1 DFQATT and CDR2 SNEGSKA (reference sequence). V trimming: 2 bases; J trimming: 0 bases; junction bases outside the gene matches: 8. The CDR3 is 16 amino acids. CDR3 loop: CSARTPREGSTDTQYF. CDR3 in DNA: TGCAGTGCTAGAACTCCGAGGGAGGGAAGCACAGATACGCAGTATTTT.

The chain carries TRBV25-1 and TRBJ1-2; unclear D gene. Germline-derived CDR1 and CDR2 are MGHDK and SYGVNS. V was trimmed by 3 bases and J by 4 bases, leaving 12 bases between them. The CDR3 is made up of 14 amino acids. In DNA form, the CDR3 reads TGTGCCAGCAGTGAGGGTTCGGGATTCTATGGCTACACCTTC. This gives the protein CASSEGSGFYGYTF.

The chain combines TRBV5-1 with TRBJ2-2, with D possibly TRBD2 on 5 matching bases. Germline CDR1 is SGHRS and CDR2 is YFSETQ. Trimming cost V 0 bases and J 7 bases, with 16 bases left between them. There are 16 residues in the CDR3. The chain's CDR3 is CASSLELGSAGGELFF. CDR3 DNA sequence: TGCGCCAGCAGCTTGGAGCTAGGGAGCGCGGGCGGGGAGCTGTTTTTT.

This clonotype was found a few times. The chain employs TRBV20-1 and TRBJ2-7, with 14 bases that match TRBD2. The CDR3 length is 17 residues. The trim removed 5 bases at V and 1 base at J, leaving 10 bases unmatched. CDR1 and CDR2 from the germline V gene are DFQATT and SNEGSKA (reference sequence). The CDR3 loop is CSAGKGLAGVKSYEQYF. Here the CDR3 DNA reads TGCAGTGCTGGAAAGGGACTAGCGGGAGTGAAATCCTACGAGCAGTACTTC.

This clonotype was picked up many times. The chain has TRBV15 and TRBJ2-5; D gene unclear. The germline V and J ends were trimmed by 0 bases and 3 bases, with 8 bases remaining between them. Germline V gene sequence: CDR1 LNHNV, CDR2 YYDKDF (reference sequence). The CDR3 covers 14 residues. CDR3 nucleotide sequence: TGTGCCACCAGCAGAGATAGGGCGGAAGAGACCCAGTACTTC. Protein sequence: CATSRDRAEETQYF.

This clonotype was detected only a few times. V is TRBV7-3 and J is TRBJ2-1, with 10 bases aligning to TRBD1. The ends lost 5 bases at V and 6 bases at J; junction bases unmatched: 10. The germline V gene encodes CDR1 SGHTA and CDR2 FQGTGA. The length of the CDR3 is 16 residues. DNA for the CDR3: TGTGCCAGCAGCCTACGAGGAGACAGGGGGCCCAATGAGCAGTTCTTC. Translation: CASSLRGDRGPNEQFF.

The chain joins TRBV25-1 to TRBJ1-6; TRBD1 matches at 12 bases. The CDR3 consists of 19 residues. Germline loops: CDR1 MGHDK, CDR2 SYGVNS. Trimming took 4 bases from V and 6 from J; bases not matched to a gene: 13. CDR3 bases: TGTGCCAGCAGTGCTGAACATCCACGGGACAGGGGGCGTAATTCACCCCTCCACTTT. Translated: CASSAEHPRDRGRNSPLHF.

Worth noting for this clonotype: A clone one base away is much larger, so this may be a read error. The chain is built from TRBV7-2 and TRBJ1-4, with 7 bases fitting TRBD1. The CDR3 is made up of 13 amino acids. Germline V gives CDR1 SGHTA, CDR2 FQGNSA. V trimming: 11 bases; J trimming: 4 bases; junction bases outside the gene matches: 7. CDR3 region: CASQGDSNEKLFF. CDR3 bases: TGTGCCTCGCAAGGGGACAGTAATGAAAAACTGTTTTTT.